This T cell receptor beta chain was captured by sequencing in a study of cytomegalovirus exposure and HLA in healthy donors (dated by TCRdb to 2015 to 2018). In the study overall: According to an earlier analysis of a few hundred of the donors, about 170 million T cells yielded over 100 million unique TCR beta sequences and about 300 Gb of sequence data. Of the 300 to 500 genotyped donors, 80% to 90% were placed in the genetic ancestry cluster associated with self-reported Caucasian donors. The study profiled the T cell repertoires of some 610 subjects by immunosequencing and related them to cytomegalovirus serostatus. Every repertoire in the discovery cohort had been generated on one and the same sequencing platform. Donor age, sex, ethnicity and CMV serostatus were collected together with the repertoire data. The later analysis used no new phenotypic data to find candidate immune exposures, relying instead on TCR beta sequences and their occurrence across donors. The number of typed donors differed by locus: about 629-640 for A, B, C, DRB1 and DQB1; 500 to 550 for DQA1; approximately 600 for DPA1; and around 470 for DPB1. The study aimed to test whether cataloging public T cell receptors could reveal signatures of past pathogen exposure. On average, roughly 240,000 unique TCR beta nucleotide sequences were sequenced per donor among 300 to 500 genotyped donors of the cohort, with roughly 20% of those sequences being non-productive. To predict cytomegalovirus infection status, the study combined high-throughput TCR immunosequencing, statistical association of individual TCRs with disease status, and machine learning. An earlier analysis of 587 of the donors used high-throughput TCR beta sequencing to judge whether each TCR beta V gene segment behaved as functional or pseudogenic. HLA typing covered class I and class II loci at four-digit resolution. A later analysis re-examined previously published TCR beta repertoires from just over 650 donors and added high-resolution HLA genotyping to investigate patterns of TCR occurrence. An early release covering roughly 640 HLA-typed donors comprised about 300 gigabases of sequencing data and roughly 85 million unique TCR sequences. Along with the roughly 610-subject first cohort, a separate validation cohort of roughly 110 different subjects was used. In a later genetic analysis, genome-wide SNP genotypes for about three fifths of the roughly 670 donors were used, and that subset was treated as a discovery cohort. Because of strong linkage in the cohort, 5 or 6 DR-DQ haplotypes were treated as single units for association and clustering.

Trimming takes 5 bases off V and 4 bases off J; junction bases not matched to a gene: 20. The CDR3 has 19 amino acids, counting the end cysteine and phenylalanine. The CDR3 DNA has 57 bases and is translated from base 1. According to the germline V gene, CDR1 reads SGHTA and CDR2 reads FQGTGA. Overall study results and their limits: In an earlier analysis of over 550 of the donors, most TCR beta V segments were observed in productive rearrangements about 87% or about 30% of the time, broadly matching IMGT annotations. Most TCR sequences were observed very rarely across donors, whereas some public TCRs were present in many individuals. Over 15 rarely observed V segments, including chromosome 9 orphons, were excluded from the earlier analysis of almost 600 of the donors because counts were too low. The authors suggested that the approach could potentially be generalized to other disease states and immunological phenotypes. This cohort had only TCR beta chains sequenced, and the lack of alpha or paired-chain data limited which features could be detected. In both the original and validation cohorts, the classifier was reported to diagnose cytomegalovirus status with high specificity and sensitivity. A few of the identified cytomegalovirus-associated TCR beta chains were confirmed in vitro to be specific for cytomegalovirus antigens. A further reported finding was that TCR beta sequences accurately predicted the HLA-A and HLA-B alleles for most subjects in the first cohort. In a later analysis, the rate of TCR association differed among HLA loci, with DRB1 alleles having the most associated TCRs and HLA-C alleles having the fewest. Because the 87-base-pair reads could not distinguish some IMGT-functional V segments, including TRBV6-2 and TRBV6-3, those segments were excluded. The study gave a list of about 170 TCR beta chains associated with cytomegalovirus. According to a later analysis, most CMV-associated TCR beta chains appeared to be HLA-restricted, and the HLA associations seemed to be driven largely by CMV exposure. A cluster of highly shared sequence variants was judged likely to represent a technical artifact of the sequencing pipeline. A later analysis found that HLA-associated TCR beta chains were more clonally expanded and had lower generation probabilities than equally common non-associated chains. Linkage disequilibrium might explain the correlated functional status among segregating V segments, but an unknown experimental factor could not be excluded. An association between a missense DCLRE1C variant and V-gene and J-gene trimming of TCR beta chains was found in a later genetic analysis and replicated in an independent cohort. In a later analysis, some 18,000 TCR beta sequences were associated with specific HLA alleles at a false discovery rate of 0.05. A later genetic analysis reported fewer N-insertions in productive TCRs among donors in an Asian-associated ancestry cluster than the 666-donor mean. Immune exposure information for the cohort was limited to CMV serostatus. Roughly uniform sequencing depth across donors was assumed in presence/absence analyses, although this assumption may not hold. Because some donors lacked HLA typing at each locus, the association tests relied only on the typed subset. Strong co-occurrence of HLA alleles, especially DR and DQ, made assigning TCR associations to individual alleles difficult. According to a later analysis, parvovirus B19, influenza, CMV and Epstein-Barr virus appeared linked to several top co-occurrence clusters.

Of note for this clone: No cognate antigen has been identified for it. Base quality data are lacking; no much larger clone is found one base away.

Preparation of the library involved the immunoSEQ multiplex PCR assay. A mixture of 60 forward primers for TCR Vbeta segments and 13 reverse primers for TCR Jbeta segments was used in the multiplex PCR. The CDR3 region of rearranged TCR beta genes was amplified from genomic DNA by a multiplex PCR assay. Amplified TCR beta libraries were sequenced as 87-base-pair reads on the Illumina HiSeq System. The authors' analysis ran thus. A later analysis tallied 75 million to 95 million unique TCR beta chains across the 600 to 700 repertoires, and approximately 12 million of those chains were shared by two or more donors. Raw reads were error-corrected and collapsed into unique sequences with a nearest-neighbor algorithm that merged closely related sequences to remove PCR and sequencing errors. To assign V, D and J gene segments, CDR3 sequences were aligned to IMGT reference sequences. For a sequence to be retained, at least a six-nucleotide match to both a V gene segment and a J gene segment was required. Rearrangements were called productive when the CDR3 lacked stop codons and stayed in frame with V and J; all others were non-productive. Following IMGT convention, CDR3 was defined as the stretch from the second conserved V-encoded cysteine up to the conserved J-encoded phenylalanine. The earlier analysis of around 640 of the donors excluded sequences that lacked an unambiguous match to a single V gene segment. An earlier analysis of 500 to 600 of the donors classified V segments as functional when productive rearrangements were above 56.7% and as segregating when the standard deviation between donors was above 5%. To diagnose cytomegalovirus status from the catalog of TCR beta chain sequences, a statistical classification framework was built. In a later analysis, TCR nucleotide sequences were compared against IMGT/GENE-DB human TR gene sequences so that V and J genes could be assigned. Using the TCRdist pipeline, a later analysis assigned CDR3 sequences along with most-parsimonious VDJ recombination scenarios. In a later analysis, each TCR beta chain was defined by its CDR3 amino acid sequence together with its V-gene family, and reads lacking a unique V-gene family were excluded. A later analysis removed several hundred highly shared, low-generation-probability nucleotide sequences to deal with suspected cross-contamination and a sequencing artifact. In a later analysis, a clonal expansion index was calculated for each public chain from normalized within-repertoire ranks of inferred template counts. In a later analysis, generation probabilities were computed using a VDJ recombination model fitted to out-of-frame rearrangements, and the results were checked against IGoR. In a later analysis, TCR-TCR, TCR-HLA and TCR-CMV co-occurrence was scored with hypergeometric tests, and a repertoire-size bias correction was applied to TCR pairs. To estimate false discovery rates, a later analysis permuted the HLA or CMV assignments 20 times. In a later analysis, co-occurring TCRs were grouped with DBSCAN, and TCRdist sequence similarity was added when clustering was performed within HLA-allele-positive subsets. Repertoires with fewer than 30,000 or more than 120,000 public chains, plus five repertoires with anomalous nucleotide sharing, were excluded from co-occurrence clustering. Here the immuneACCESS table is served through TCRdb, limited to in-frame sequences with V and J called. Missing clones are a known gap in these copies; in checked studies unresolved V genes cover under half, and the rest lacks a known reason. That table gives V, J and clone size, and the DNA gave D and trimming. The sample table holds 280,000 or so clones, of which approximately 90% were seen once. The top ten clones comprise approximately 2.2% of the sample.

The cohort was made up of roughly 670 healthy bone marrow donors. At the time of sampling, all cohort members were nominally healthy, though unrecorded immune exposures were likely present. The donor was CMV seronegative and was included in the group of a few hundred seronegative cohort members. Every donor gave a peripheral blood sample, and the peripheral blood mononuclear cells from that sample were used for TCR beta sequencing. The Qiagen DNeasy Blood Extraction Kit was used to extract genomic DNA from the blood cell samples. The sequenced material came from PBMCs. The TCR sequence derives from a woman between 18 and 29 years old in good health and CMV-seronegative. Recombination connected TRBV7-3 to TRBJ2-5; 9 junctional bases match TRBD2. The CDR3 region: CASSPGTIGAGGGVETQYF. The DNA sequence is given as TGTGCCAGCAGCCCCGGTACCATCGGAGCGGGGGGCGGCGTAGAGACCCAGTACTTC.